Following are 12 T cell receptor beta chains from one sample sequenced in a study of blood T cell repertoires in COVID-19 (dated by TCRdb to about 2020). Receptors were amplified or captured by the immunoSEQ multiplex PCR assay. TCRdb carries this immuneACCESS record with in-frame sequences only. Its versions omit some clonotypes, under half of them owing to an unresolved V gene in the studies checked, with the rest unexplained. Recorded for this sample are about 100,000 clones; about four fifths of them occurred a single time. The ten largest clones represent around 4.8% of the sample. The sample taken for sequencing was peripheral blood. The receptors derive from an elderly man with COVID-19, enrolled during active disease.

The CDR3 here is CASSIGRGSNTEAFF. CDR3 in DNA: TGTGCCAGTAGTATAGGCAGGGGGTCGAACACTGAAGCTTTCTTT. The chain uses TRBV19 and TRBJ1-1, with TRBD1 identical over 7 bases. The CDR3 contains 15 residues. Per germline, CDR1 LNHDA and CDR2 SQIVND (reference sequence). V gave up 1 base and J gave up 1 base; unmatched junction bases: 3.

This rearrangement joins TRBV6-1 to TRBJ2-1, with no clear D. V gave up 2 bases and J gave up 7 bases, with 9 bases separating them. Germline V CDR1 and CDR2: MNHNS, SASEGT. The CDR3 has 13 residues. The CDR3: CASSETIRNEQFF. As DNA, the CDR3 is TGTGCCAGCAGTGAAACGATCAGGAATGAGCAGTTCTTC.

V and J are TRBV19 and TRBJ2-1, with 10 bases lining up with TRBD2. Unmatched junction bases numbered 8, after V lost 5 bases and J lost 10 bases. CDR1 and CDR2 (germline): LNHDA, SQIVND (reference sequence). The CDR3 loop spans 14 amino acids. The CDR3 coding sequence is TGTGCCAGTAGTCCCAGCGGGAGGGCCCGGGAGCAGTTCTTC. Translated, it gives CASSPSGRAREQFF. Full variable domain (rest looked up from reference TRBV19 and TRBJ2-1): DGGITQSPKYLFRKEGQNVTLSCEQNLNHDAMYWYRQDPGQGLRLIYYSQIVNDFQKGDIAEGYSVSREKKESFPLTVTSAQKNPTAFYLCASSPSGRAREQFFGPGTRLTVL.

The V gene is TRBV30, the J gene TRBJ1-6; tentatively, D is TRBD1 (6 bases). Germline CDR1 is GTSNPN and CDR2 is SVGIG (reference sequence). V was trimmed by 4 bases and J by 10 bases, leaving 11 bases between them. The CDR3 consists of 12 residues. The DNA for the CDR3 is TGTGCCTGGACCGAAACAGGGTCACCCCTCCACTTT. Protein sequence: CAWTETGSPLHF.

The CDR3 loop reads CASSLGPRATGELFF. The CDR3 nucleotides are TGTGCCAGCAGCTTAGGTCCCAGAGCGACGGGGGAGCTGTTTTTT. The rearrangement uses TRBV11-2 and TRBJ2-2, with unresolved D. Trimming took 1 base from V and 8 from J, leaving 14 bases between them. This CDR3 is built from 15 residues. Germline assignment: CDR1 SGHAT and CDR2 FQNNGV.

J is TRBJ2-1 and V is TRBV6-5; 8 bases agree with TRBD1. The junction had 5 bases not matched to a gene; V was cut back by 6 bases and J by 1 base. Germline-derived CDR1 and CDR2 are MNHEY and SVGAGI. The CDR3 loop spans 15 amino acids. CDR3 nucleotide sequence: TGTGCCAGCAGAGATACAGGGGGGTCCTACAATGAGCAGTTCTTC. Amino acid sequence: CASRDTGGSYNEQFF.

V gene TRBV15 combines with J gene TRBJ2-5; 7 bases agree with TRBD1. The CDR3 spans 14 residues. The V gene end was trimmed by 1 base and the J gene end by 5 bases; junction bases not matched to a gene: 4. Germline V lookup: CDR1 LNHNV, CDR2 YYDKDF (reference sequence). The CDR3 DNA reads TGTGCCACCAGCAGAGGGAAGGGGGCGGAGACCCAGTACTTC. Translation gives CATSRGKGAETQYF.

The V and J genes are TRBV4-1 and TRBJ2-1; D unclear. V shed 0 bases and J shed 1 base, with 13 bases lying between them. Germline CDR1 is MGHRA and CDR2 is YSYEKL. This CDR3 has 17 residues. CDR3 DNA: TGCGCCAGCAGCCAAGATTTTTGGCAGATTTCCTACAATGAGCAGTTCTTC. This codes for CASSQDFWQISYNEQFF.

The CDR3 protein is CASISGGQQAFF. CDR3 sequence (DNA): TGTGCCAGCATCTCCGGGGGACAGCAAGCTTTCTTT. The chain uses TRBV6-6 and TRBJ1-1, with 7 bases that match TRBD1. Germline lookup yields CDR1 MNHNY and CDR2 SVGAGI (reference sequence). This CDR3 spans 12 amino acids. Losses at the gene ends were 7 bases for V and 9 bases for J; bases not matched to a gene: 8.

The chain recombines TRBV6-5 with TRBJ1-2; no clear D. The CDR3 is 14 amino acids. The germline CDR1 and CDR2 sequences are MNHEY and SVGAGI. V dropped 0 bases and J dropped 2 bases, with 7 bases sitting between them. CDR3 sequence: CASSYSSLNYGYTF. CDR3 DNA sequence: TGTGCCAGCAGTTACTCGAGCCTGAACTATGGCTACACCTTC.

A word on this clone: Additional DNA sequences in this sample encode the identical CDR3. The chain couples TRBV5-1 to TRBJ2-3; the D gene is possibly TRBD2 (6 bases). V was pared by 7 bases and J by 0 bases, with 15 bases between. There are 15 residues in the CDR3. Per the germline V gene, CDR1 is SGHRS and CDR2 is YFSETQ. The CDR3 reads CASSLVGGSTDTQYF. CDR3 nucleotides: TGCGCCAGCTCCCTCGTTGGAGGGAGCACAGATACGCAGTATTTT. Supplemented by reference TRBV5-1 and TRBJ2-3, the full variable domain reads KAGVTQTPRYLIKTRGQQVTLSCSPISGHRSVSWYQQTPGQGLQFLFEYFSETQRNKGNFPGRFSGRQFSNSRSEMNVSTLELGDSALYLCASSLVGGSTDTQYFGPGTRLTVL.

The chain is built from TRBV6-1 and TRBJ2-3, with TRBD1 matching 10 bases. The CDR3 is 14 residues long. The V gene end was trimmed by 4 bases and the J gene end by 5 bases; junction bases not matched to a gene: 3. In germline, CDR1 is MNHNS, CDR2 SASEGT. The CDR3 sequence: CASSGDRGGDTQYF. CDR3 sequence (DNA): TGTGCCAGCAGTGGGGACAGGGGAGGAGATACGCAGTATTTT.